This T cell receptor beta chain is from a study of T-cell memory formation after mild COVID-19. Study-wide background: Largely donor-specific TCR clusters were found. Broader study findings: Clones that got smaller from day 15 to 85 had even CD4/CD8, while clones growing later tipped toward CD4+. CD4+ contracting clones were mainly CM and EM; CD8+ ones, EMRA.

This clonotype showed up just a few times. Its antigen remains unknown. TCRdb used MiXCR to reprocess the 5' RACE reads, holding one entry per CDR3 protein. The data hold 530,000 or so distinct CDR3 sequences, with approximately 15% observed a single time. Trimming pared 4 bases from V and 10 bases from J, leaving 15 bases between. Germline V gene lookup returns CDR1 SGDLS and CDR2 YYNGEE. The CDR3 is made up of 13 amino acids. This chain links TRBV9 with TRBJ2-1, with a tentative D call TRBD1 (6 bases). The source is an adult woman who had mild COVID-19 (a few samples of this study predate the infection). Cell type and time point are not known. Source material: PBMCs or a T cell subset sorted from them (not recorded which). As DNA, the CDR3 is TGTGCCAGCAGCCAACTCCCGGGACAAGAGCAGTTCTTC. Translation: CASSQLPGQEQFF.